These 20 T cell receptor beta chains share one sample of origin, sequenced in a study of Graves' ophthalmopathy and Graves' hyperthyroidism. Amplification of the TCR beta CDR3 regions used RNA transcripts (as template). First-round RT-PCR used HTBI primers; second-round multiplex PCR followed. TCRdb re-analysed the multiplex PCR reads in MiXCR, keeping a single row per CDR3 protein. The data hold about 740,000 distinct CDR3 sequences, with approximately 40% observed a single time. Material for sequencing was peripheral blood. The receptors come from an adult man with Graves' ophthalmopathy.

This clonotype was detected only a few times. The chain recombines TRBV7-9 with TRBJ1-2, with TRBD1 matching over 7 bases. The trim removed 3 bases at V and 4 bases at J, leaving 11 bases unmatched. Germline CDR1 reads SEHNR; CDR2 reads FQNEAQ (reference sequence). The CDR3 sequence is 16 residues long. The CDR3 loop is CASSLSSHWDSYGYTF. The CDR3 DNA is TGTGCCAGCAGCTTGTCGTCCCACTGGGACAGCTATGGCTACACCTTC.

This chain uses TRBV6-5 with TRBJ1-1; D gene unclear. The CDR3 consists of 14 residues. Deletions cut 6 bases from V and 5 bases from J, with 16 bases between. CDR1 MNHEY and CDR2 SVGAGI come from the germline V gene. This CDR3 is CASSLAGTKTEAFF. DNA for the CDR3: TGTGCCAGCAGCTTGGCCGGAACTAAGACTGAAGCTTTCTTT.

This sequence joins TRBV19 and TRBJ2-7, with 7 bases aligning to TRBD2. Trimming took 7 bases from V and 3 from J; bases not matched to a gene: 6. Per germline, CDR1 LNHDA and CDR2 SQIVND (reference sequence). The CDR3 totals 13 residues. CDR3 DNA sequence: TGTGCCAGTACCGCGGGAGATAGCTACGAGCAGTACTTC. Its protein is CASTAGDSYEQYF. Together with reference TRBV19 and TRBJ2-7, the CDR3 gives the full variable domain: DGGITQSPKYLFRKEGQNVTLSCEQNLNHDAMYWYRQDPGQGLRLIYYSQIVNDFQKGDIAEGYSVSREKKESFPLTVTSAQKNPTAFYLCASTAGDSYEQYFGPGTRLTVT.

This clonotype was detected only a few times. This sequence joins TRBV7-6 and TRBJ2-2, with D unclear. V lost 5 bases and J lost 6, with 13 bases in between. The CDR3 runs to 14 residues. Germline CDR1 is SGHVS and CDR2 is FNYEAQ. The CDR3 loop is CASSPATNAGELFF. In DNA, the CDR3 is TGTGCCAGCAGCCCGGCTACTAACGCCGGGGAGCTGTTTTTT.

This chain joins TRBV5-5 and TRBJ2-2; tentatively, D is TRBD2 (5 bases). The CDR3 covers 15 residues. V lost 4 bases and J lost 6, with 16 bases in between. Germline CDR1 SGHKS, CDR2 YYEKEE (reference sequence). CDR3 in amino acids: CASSLSGDGAGELFF. The CDR3 region has the DNA TGTGCCAGCAGCCTTTCCGGGGATGGCGCCGGGGAGCTGTTTTTT. Filled out from reference TRBV5-5 and TRBJ2-2, the complete variable domain reads DAGVTQSPTHLIKTRGQQVTLRCSPISGHKSVSWYQQVLGQGPQFIFQYYEKEERGRGNFPDRFSARQFPNYSSELNVNALLLGDSALYLCASSLSGDGAGELFFGEGSRLTVL.

This clonotype was detected only a few times. V is TRBV19 and J is TRBJ1-5, with D perhaps TRBD1 (6 bases). V lost 5 bases and J 7 bases, leaving 15 bases between the germline ends. The CDR3 has 14 residues. Germline CDR1 reads LNHDA; CDR2 reads SQIVND (reference sequence). CDR3 sequence (DNA): TGTGCCAGTAGTTCCAGGGGCGTGGGCCAGCCCCAGCATTTT. Amino acid sequence: CASSSRGVGQPQHF.

This clonotype was picked up many times. V gene TRBV7-9 combines with J gene TRBJ1-2, with a weak D call TRBD1 (5 bases). V was clipped by 5 bases and J by 4 bases, with 17 bases between them. The CDR3 runs 15 residues. Germline loops: CDR1 SEHNR, CDR2 FQNEAQ (reference sequence). CDR3 DNA: TGTGCCAGCAGCCCACCAGGACGAGGGGCCTATGGCTACACCTTC. It yields the protein CASSPPGRGAYGYTF.

The chain is built from TRBV14 and TRBJ1-6; D not certain. Trimming removed 1 base at V and 5 bases at J, with 12 bases between. The V gene's germline CDR1 is SGHDN and CDR2 FVKESK. CDR3 size: 16 residues. The CDR3 DNA is TGTGCCAGCAGCCAAGGGTCGCAGTACAATAATTCACCCCTCCACTTT. Its protein product is CASSQGSQYNNSPLHF.

Points on this clonotype: This clone may be a read error of a much larger clone one base away. The final CDR3 position lacks the conserved phenylalanine or tryptophan, pointing to a likely read error. The chain is built from TRBV7-2 and TRBJ1-1, with 8 bases aligning to TRBD1. Germline lookup yields CDR1 SGHTA and CDR2 FQGNSA. The V gene end was trimmed by 5 bases and the J gene end by 10 bases; junction bases not matched to a gene: 9. The CDR3 has 13 residues. The CDR3 coding sequence is TGTGCCAGCAGCGAGGCAGGGGGCACAGGAGCTTTCCTT. Protein product: CASSEAGGTGAFL.

This chain joins TRBV7-3 and TRBJ1-4, with 9 bases identical to TRBD1. The CDR3 covers 19 residues. Germline V gives CDR1 SGHTA, CDR2 FQGTGA. Trimming took 5 bases from V and 2 from J; bases not matched to a gene: 15. The CDR3 DNA is TGTGCCAGCAGCCCCCCCCCCCGGGACAGGGATGGTACTAATGAAAAACTGTTTTTT. It yields the protein CASSPPPRDRDGTNEKLFF.

The table lists this clonotype with many counts. The J gene is TRBJ1-1, the V gene TRBV10-2; D gene unclear. CDR1 WSHSY and CDR2 SAAADI come from the germline V gene. The CDR3 has 12 residues. Trimming shortened V by 3 bases and J by 5 bases, and 7 bases separated the two germline ends. The CDR3 protein is CASSELETEAFF. The CDR3 DNA sequence: TGCGCCAGCAGTGAACTAGAGACTGAAGCTTTCTTT.

In regard to this clonotype: A read error may be the cause here, since a much bigger clone is one base away. This chain uses TRBV7-9 with TRBJ2-7; unclear D gene. The ends were cut back, 3 bases at V and 6 bases at J, with 15 bases in the middle. Germline assignment: CDR1 SEHNR and CDR2 FQNEAQ (reference sequence). This CDR3 is built from 14 residues. This chain's CDR3 is CASSFLYLGSEQYF. CDR3 DNA: TGTGCCAGCAGCTTCCTTTATCTGGGCTCCGAGCAGTACTTC.

J is TRBJ1-6 and V is TRBV29-1; no reliable D call. Between the trimmed V and J ends, which lost 4 bases and 7 bases, there was a span of 11 bases. Germline loops: CDR1 SQVTM, CDR2 ANQGSEA. CDR3 length: 13 amino acids. CDR3 sequence: CSVVRGENSPLHF. As DNA, the CDR3 is TGCAGCGTTGTCCGGGGAGAGAATTCACCCCTCCACTTT.

Comment on this clonotype: Being one base from a much bigger clone, this may be a read error. The chain couples TRBV5-4 to TRBJ1-4; tentatively, D is TRBD1 (6 bases). The CDR3 extends over 15 amino acids. Germline CDR1 and CDR2: SGHNT and YYREEE (reference sequence). CDR3 residues: CATSLKQGYNEKLFF. The CDR3 nucleotides are TGTGCCACCAGCCTAAAACAGGGTTATAATGAAAAACTGTTTTTT.

In this sample, this clonotype turned up a few times. V usage is TRBV9 and J usage is TRBJ2-5; TRBD2 is a possible D gene (5 bases). Trimming left V 0 bases short and J 3 bases short, with 12 bases between. The CDR3 contains 15 residues. Germline V lookup: CDR1 SGDLS, CDR2 YYNGEE. CDR3 in DNA: TGTGCCAGCAGCGTAGAGGACGGGGTTAAAGAGACCCAGTACTTC. Protein sequence: CASSVEDGVKETQYF.

About this clonotype: Without the conserved terminal phenylalanine or tryptophan, this CDR3 likely stems from a read error. The genes are TRBV5-1 and TRBJ2-7; TRBD1 is a possible D gene (5 bases). CDR3 size: 15 residues. CDR1 SGHRS and CDR2 YFSETQ come from the germline V gene. Trimming shortened V by 2 bases and J by 6 bases, and 18 bases separated the two germline ends. This CDR3 reads CASSLQPGSVGEQYL. Here the CDR3 DNA reads TGCGCCAGCAGCTTACAACCAGGGTCTGTAGGCGAGCAGTACCTC.

The table lists this clonotype with many counts. The chain carries TRBV7-8 and TRBJ1-2; the match to TRBD1 covers 7 bases. CDR3 length: 17 residues. Germline loops: CDR1 SGHVS, CDR2 FQNEAQ. Losses at the gene ends were 2 bases for V and 1 base for J; bases not matched to a gene: 10. The chain's CDR3 is CASSLSFRDSNNYGYTF. Written as DNA, the CDR3 is TGTGCCAGCAGCTTATCCTTCCGGGACAGCAATAACTATGGCTACACCTTC.

This clonotype was detected a few times. This chain uses TRBV29-1 with TRBJ2-7; TRBD1 agrees at 9 bases. V shed 6 bases, J shed 3 bases, and the junction held 9 bases outside the gene matches. Per the germline V gene, CDR1 is SQVTM and CDR2 is ANQGSEA. The CDR3 has 14 amino acids. CDR3 loop: CSVGGQGYGYEQYF. The CDR3, as DNA: TGCAGCGTGGGGGGACAGGGTTATGGCTACGAGCAGTACTTC.

V usage is TRBV4-3 and J usage is TRBJ2-5; D gene uncertain. CDR1 and CDR2 from the germline V gene are LGHNA and YSLEER. This CDR3 is built from 14 residues. The V end lost 0 bases, the J end lost 1 base, and 6 bases lay between the germline ends. The CDR3 spells CASSQEETQETQYF. The CDR3 bases are TGCGCCAGCAGCCAAGAGGAAACCCAAGAGACCCAGTACTTC.

This clonotype came up a few times. This sequence joins TRBV3-1 and TRBJ2-5, with D unclear. V lost 2 bases, J lost 4 bases, and 8 bases lay in between. CDR1 LGHDT and CDR2 YNNKEL come from the germline V gene (reference sequence). The CDR3 consists of 13 residues. DNA of the CDR3: TGTGCCAGCAGCCAAACATACGTAGAGACCCAGTACTTC. This encodes CASSQTYVETQYF.